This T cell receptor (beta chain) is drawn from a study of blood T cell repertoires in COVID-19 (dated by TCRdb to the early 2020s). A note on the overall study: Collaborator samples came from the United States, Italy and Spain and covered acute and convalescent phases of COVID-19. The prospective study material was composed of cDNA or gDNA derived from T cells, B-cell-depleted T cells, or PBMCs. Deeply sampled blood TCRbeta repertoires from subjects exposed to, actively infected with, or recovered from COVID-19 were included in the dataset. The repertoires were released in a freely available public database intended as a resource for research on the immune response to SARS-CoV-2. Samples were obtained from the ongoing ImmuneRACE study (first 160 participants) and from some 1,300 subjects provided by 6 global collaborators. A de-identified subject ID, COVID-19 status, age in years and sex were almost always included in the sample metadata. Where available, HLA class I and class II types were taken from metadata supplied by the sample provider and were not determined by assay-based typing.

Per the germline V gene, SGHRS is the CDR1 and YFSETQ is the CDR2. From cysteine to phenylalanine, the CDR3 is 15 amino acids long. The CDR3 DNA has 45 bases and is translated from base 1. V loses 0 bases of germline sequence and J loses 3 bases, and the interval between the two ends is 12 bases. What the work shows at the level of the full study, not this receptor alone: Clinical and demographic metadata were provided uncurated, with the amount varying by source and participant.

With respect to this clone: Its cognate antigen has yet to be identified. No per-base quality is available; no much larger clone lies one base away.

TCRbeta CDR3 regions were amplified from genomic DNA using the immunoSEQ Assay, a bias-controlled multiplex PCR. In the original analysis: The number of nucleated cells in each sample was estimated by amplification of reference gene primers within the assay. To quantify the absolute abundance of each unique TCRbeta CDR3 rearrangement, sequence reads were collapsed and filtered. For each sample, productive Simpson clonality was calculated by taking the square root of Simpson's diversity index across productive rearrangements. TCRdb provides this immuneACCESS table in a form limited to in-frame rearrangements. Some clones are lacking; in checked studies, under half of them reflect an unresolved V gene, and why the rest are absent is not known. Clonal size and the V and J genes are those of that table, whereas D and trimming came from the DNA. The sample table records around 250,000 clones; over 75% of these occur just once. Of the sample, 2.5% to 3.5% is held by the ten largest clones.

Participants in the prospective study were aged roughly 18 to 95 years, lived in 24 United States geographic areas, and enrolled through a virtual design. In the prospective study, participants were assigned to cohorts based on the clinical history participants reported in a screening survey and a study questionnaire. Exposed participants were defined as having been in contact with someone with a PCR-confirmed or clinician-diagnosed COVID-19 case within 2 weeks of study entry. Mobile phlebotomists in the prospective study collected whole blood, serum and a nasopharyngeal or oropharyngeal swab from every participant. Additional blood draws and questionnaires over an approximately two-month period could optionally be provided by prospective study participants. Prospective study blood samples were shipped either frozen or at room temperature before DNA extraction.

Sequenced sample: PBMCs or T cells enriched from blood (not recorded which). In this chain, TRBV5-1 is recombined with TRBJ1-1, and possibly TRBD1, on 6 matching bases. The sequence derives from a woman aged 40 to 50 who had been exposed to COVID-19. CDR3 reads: CASSLAGGRYTEAFF. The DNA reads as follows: TGCGCCAGCAGCTTGGCCGGGGGGCGATACACTGAAGCTTTCTTT.